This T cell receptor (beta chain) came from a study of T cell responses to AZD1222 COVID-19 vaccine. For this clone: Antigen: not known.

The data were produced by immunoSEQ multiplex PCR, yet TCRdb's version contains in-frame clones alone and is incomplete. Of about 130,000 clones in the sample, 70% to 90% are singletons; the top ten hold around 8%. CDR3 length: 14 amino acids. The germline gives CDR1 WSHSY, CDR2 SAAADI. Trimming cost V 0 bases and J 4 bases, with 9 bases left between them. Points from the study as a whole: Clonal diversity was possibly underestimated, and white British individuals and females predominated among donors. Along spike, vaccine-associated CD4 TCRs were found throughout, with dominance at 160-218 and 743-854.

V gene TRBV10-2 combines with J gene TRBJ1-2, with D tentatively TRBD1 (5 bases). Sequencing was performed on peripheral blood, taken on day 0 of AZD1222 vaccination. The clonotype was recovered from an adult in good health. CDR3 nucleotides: TGCGCCAGCAGTGAGTCTCTAGACAGCTATGGCTACACCTTC. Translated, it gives CASSESLDSYGYTF.